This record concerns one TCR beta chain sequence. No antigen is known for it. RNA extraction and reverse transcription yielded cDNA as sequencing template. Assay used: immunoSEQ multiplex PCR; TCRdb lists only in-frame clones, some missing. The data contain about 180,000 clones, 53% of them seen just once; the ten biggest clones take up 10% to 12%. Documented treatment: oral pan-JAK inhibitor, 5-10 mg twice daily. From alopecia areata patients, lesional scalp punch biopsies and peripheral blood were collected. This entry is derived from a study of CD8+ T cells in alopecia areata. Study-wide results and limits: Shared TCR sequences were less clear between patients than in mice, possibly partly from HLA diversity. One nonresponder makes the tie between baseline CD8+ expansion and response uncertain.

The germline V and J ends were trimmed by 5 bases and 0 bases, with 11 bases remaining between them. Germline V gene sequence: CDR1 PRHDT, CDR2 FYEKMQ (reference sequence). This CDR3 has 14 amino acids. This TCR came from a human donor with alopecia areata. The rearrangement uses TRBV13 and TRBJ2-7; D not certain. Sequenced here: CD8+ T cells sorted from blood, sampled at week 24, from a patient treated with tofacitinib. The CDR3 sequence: CASSPYMSSYEQYF. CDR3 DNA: TGTGCCAGCAGCCCCTATATGAGCTCCTACGAGCAGTACTTC.